Described below is a single T cell receptor (beta chain) sequence and its context. The target of this receptor is not known. Per-base qualities were not stored, and no clone one base away is much larger. The CDR3 goes from the cysteine to the phenylalanine over 13 residues. Just the 39-base CDR3 DNA is kept, in frame starting at base 1. Trimming leaves V shorter by 5 bases and J shorter by 4 bases, with the junction holding 4 bases beyond the gene matches. Taken from the germline V gene, the CDR1 and CDR2 loops are MNHEY and SVGAGI. The data are from a study of blood T cell repertoires in COVID-19 (dated by TCRdb to the early 2020s). At the level of the whole study: Collaborator samples came from the United States, Italy and Spain and covered acute and convalescent phases of COVID-19. The prospective study material was composed of cDNA or gDNA derived from T cells, B-cell-depleted T cells, or PBMCs. Subjects who had been exposed to COVID-19, were actively infected with it, or had recovered from it provided the deeply sampled blood TCRbeta repertoires that made up the dataset. A freely available public database, intended as a resource for researchers studying the immune response to SARS-CoV-2, is where the repertoires were released. Samples came from the ongoing ImmuneRACE study (first 160 participants) plus 1,254 subjects from 6 global collaborators. A de-identified subject ID, COVID-19 status, age in years and sex were almost always included in the sample metadata. HLA class I and class II types, where available, came from metadata supplied by the sample provider rather than from assay-based typing. General conclusions and limits of the study: The quantity of clinical and demographic metadata differed by source and by participant and was supplied without curation.

Enrolling through a virtual design, the prospective study's participants ranged in age from roughly 18 to 89 years and lived across approximately 25 United States geographic areas. Cohort assignment in the prospective study relied on participant-reported clinical history from a screening survey and a study questionnaire. In the prospective study, whole blood, serum and a nasopharyngeal or oropharyngeal swab were collected from each participant by mobile phlebotomists. Over a roughly 2-month period, participants in the prospective study had the option of providing additional blood draws and questionnaires. Prospective study blood samples were shipped either frozen or at room temperature before DNA extraction. TCRbeta CDR3 regions were amplified from genomic DNA by means of the immunoSEQ Assay, a bias-controlled multiplex PCR. Per the original workflow: The number of nucleated cells in each sample was estimated by amplification of reference gene primers within the assay. To quantify the absolute abundance of each unique TCRbeta CDR3 rearrangement, sequence reads were collapsed and filtered. For each sample, productive Simpson clonality was calculated by taking the square root of Simpson's diversity index across productive rearrangements. TCRdb provides this immuneACCESS table in a form limited to in-frame rearrangements. Some clones are lacking; in checked studies, under half of them reflect an unresolved V gene, and why the rest are absent is not known. V, J and clone size reflect that table, while D and trimming were determined from the DNA. This sample is represented by about 210,000 clones; around 86% of them were singletons. The ten most abundant clones make up approximately 9% of the sample.

The clonotype was recovered from a woman between 45 and 65 years old with acute COVID-19. Sequencing was done on a sample of PBMCs or T cells enriched from blood (not recorded which). The rearranged segments are TRBV6-5 and TRBJ1-1; 7 bases in the middle match TRBD1. The CDR3 loop reads CASSTTGSTEAFF. The DNA is TGTGCCAGCAGTACGACAGGGAGCACTGAAGCTTTCTTT.